The 19 T cell receptor beta chains in this list originate from one sample, sequenced in a study of spatial heterogeneity in lung cancer. From the 5' RACE reads, TCRdb called clonotypes with MiXCR, one entry per CDR3 protein. The repertoire holds approximately 82,000 distinct CDR3 sequences, around 13% seen once, with 3.5% to 5.5% in the top ten. Time point reported: sample taken at primary tumor resection. Extraction of whole RNA from tumor, nontumor lung or frozen PBMC preceded unsorted sequencing. The sequenced sample was PBMCs, obtained at surgery. The receptor source for this set is a male donor with early-stage non-small cell lung cancer.

In this sample, this clonotype turned up a few times. This sequence joins TRBV2 and TRBJ2-1; maybe TRBD2 (6 bases). This CDR3 region has 14 residues. With 6 bases removed from V and 4 bases from J, the gap between germline ends came to 13 bases. Looked up from germline, CDR1 is SNHLY and CDR2 is FYNNEI. CDR3 sequence: CASSGGRIYNEQFF. The CDR3 DNA is TGTGCCAGCAGCGGGGGTCGGATATACAATGAGCAGTTCTTC.

The chain recombines TRBV20-1 with TRBJ2-6; the D is unclear. V lost 4 bases and J 0 bases, leaving 13 bases between the germline ends. The CDR3 consists of 16 residues. Germline V gene data show CDR1 as DFQATT and CDR2 as SNEGSKA (reference sequence). The CDR3 loop is CSATLSQNSGANVLTF. The CDR3 DNA reads TGCAGTGCTACGTTATCTCAGAACTCTGGGGCCAACGTCCTGACTTTC.

The table lists this clonotype with many counts. V is TRBV7-2 and J is TRBJ2-3; 12 bases map to TRBD2. The CDR3 has 16 residues. Trimming cost V 4 bases and J 1 base; bases outside gene matches: 3. Germline assignment: CDR1 SGHTA and CDR2 FQGNSA. The CDR3 spells CASSSRLAGGTDTQYF. CDR3 nucleotide sequence: TGTGCCAGCAGCTCCCGACTAGCGGGGGGCACAGATACGCAGTATTTT.

The rearrangement uses TRBV6-6 and TRBJ2-3, with TRBD2 matching 11 bases. Trimming removed 8 bases from V and 0 bases from J; junction bases left unmatched: 13. The CDR3 length is 18 residues. CDR1 is MNHNY, CDR2 SVGAGI, per germline (reference sequence). The CDR3 sequence is CASAGLAGGPTSTDTQYF. Here the CDR3 DNA reads TGTGCCAGCGCCGGTTTAGCGGGGGGGCCTACTAGCACAGATACGCAGTATTTT.

At least ten counts were recorded for this clonotype. The CDR3 coding sequence is TGTGCCAGCAGCTTAGCTCAGGACTACGAGCAGTACTTC. Amino acid sequence: CASSLAQDYEQYF. This chain connects TRBV11-2 to TRBJ2-7; D is undetermined. V was trimmed by 1 base and J by 3 bases, leaving 7 bases between them. The germline V gene has CDR1 SGHAT and CDR2 FQNNGV. The length of the CDR3 is 13 residues.

The rearrangement joins TRBV5-1 to TRBJ1-2; D gene uncertain. The germline CDR1 and CDR2 sequences are SGHRS and YFSETQ. The length of the CDR3 is 14 residues. Trimming left V 4 bases short and J 4 bases short, with 14 bases between. The CDR3 is CASSQDGPLYGYTF. The DNA of the CDR3 is TGCGCCAGCAGCCAGGACGGCCCTCTCTATGGCTACACCTTC.

This clonotype was detected many times. The chain recombines TRBV20-1 with TRBJ1-2, with D unclear. The CDR3 totals 12 residues. Trimming removed 5 bases from V and 3 bases from J, with 10 bases in between. Germline CDR1 reads DFQATT; CDR2 reads SNEGSKA (reference sequence). The CDR3: CSAPASDYGYTF. The CDR3 DNA sequence: TGCAGTGCTCCGGCGTCTGACTATGGCTACACCTTC.

This clonotype was recorded many times. The V gene is TRBV7-9, the J gene TRBJ1-1; D perhaps matches TRBD1 (5 bases). CDR1 and CDR2 (germline): SEHNR, FQNEAQ (reference sequence). V lost 5 bases and J 4 bases, leaving 11 bases between the germline ends. This CDR3 is 13 amino acids long. This CDR3 is CASSAQGFTEAFF. As DNA, the CDR3 is TGTGCCAGCAGCGCCCAGGGATTCACTGAAGCTTTCTTT.

The rearrangement uses TRBV6-1 and TRBJ2-7; D possibly corresponds to TRBD1 (5 bases). This CDR3 comprises 16 residues. Looked up from germline, CDR1 is MNHNS and CDR2 is SASEGT. Trimming took 0 bases from V and 1 from J, leaving 13 bases between them. Written as DNA, the CDR3 is TGTGCCAGCAGTGAAGCGCCATACAGGATTTCCTACGAGCAGTACTTC. Translation gives CASSEAPYRISYEQYF.

The gene calls are TRBV12-3 or TRBV12-4 and TRBJ2-3, with 9 bases fitting TRBD1. This CDR3 has 16 residues. Trimming took 4 bases from V and 2 from J; bases not matched to a gene: 7. The CDR3 protein is CASSSDRGFVTDTQYF. CDR3 nucleotides: TGTGCCAGCAGTTCCGACAGGGGGTTCGTCACAGATACGCAGTATTTT.

V usage is TRBV12-3 or TRBV12-4 and J usage is TRBJ2-2; TRBD2 agrees at 7 bases. V trimming: 11 bases; J trimming: 5 bases; junction bases outside the gene matches: 8. This CDR3 is built from 13 residues. The CDR3 is CAGGGVVTGELFF. Here the CDR3 DNA reads TGTGCCGGGGGAGGGGTGGTGACCGGGGAGCTGTTTTTT.

This clonotype came up a few times. The rearrangement uses TRBV7-9 and TRBJ2-6; D not certain. Germline V gene data show CDR1 as SEHNR and CDR2 as FQNEAQ (reference sequence). V lost 4 bases, J lost 0 bases, and 7 bases lay in between. The CDR3 sequence is 15 residues long. The DNA for the CDR3 is TGTGCCAGCAGCTCGACGGCCTCTGGGGCCAACGTCCTGACTTTC. This gives the protein CASSSTASGANVLTF.

Only one count was recorded for this clonotype. This chain links TRBV7-9 with TRBJ2-2; no definite D call. The CDR3 totals 14 residues. Per germline, CDR1 SEHNR and CDR2 FQNEAQ (reference sequence). The ends were cut back, 5 bases at V and 0 bases at J, with 7 bases in the middle. This CDR3 reads CASSRESNTGELFF. The CDR3 DNA is TGTGCCAGCAGCCGAGAGTCGAACACCGGGGAGCTGTTTTTT.

In its sample, this clonotype was seen many times. This chain joins TRBV30 and TRBJ1-5; 7 positions match TRBD1. With 6 bases clipped from V and 2 bases from J, the junction kept 4 bases outside the gene matches. The CDR3 runs 13 residues. Germline V lookup: CDR1 GTSNPN, CDR2 SVGIG (reference sequence). The DNA for the CDR3 is TGTGCCTGCACCGGACAGGGCAATCAGCCCCAGCATTTT. This sequence encodes CACTGQGNQPQHF.

There are a few counts of this clonotype. This chain uses TRBV7-2 with TRBJ2-1; TRBD2 matches at 10 bases. J gave up 2 bases and V 7 bases, and 5 bases lay outside the gene matches. The length of the CDR3 is 15 residues. The V gene's germline CDR1 is SGHTA and CDR2 FQGNSA. The CDR3 spells CASTVSGRTYNEQFF. Here the CDR3 DNA reads TGTGCCAGCACCGTTAGCGGGAGGACCTACAATGAGCAGTTCTTC.

V gene TRBV20-1 combines with J gene TRBJ1-2; TRBD1 is a possible D gene (5 bases). Trimming stripped 2 bases from V and 6 bases from J, with 22 bases between. This CDR3 is 16 amino acids long. The germline CDR1 and CDR2 sequences are DFQATT and SNEGSKA (reference sequence). In DNA, the CDR3 is TGCAGTGCTAGATACTCCCAAACGGGCAGGGCTAATGGCTACACCTTC. Translation gives CSARYSQTGRANGYTF.

V is TRBV5-6 and J is TRBJ2-1; the D is unclear. V was shortened by 4 bases and J by 9 bases, with 11 bases between the two germline ends. The CDR3 spans 12 residues. Germline values: CDR1 SGHDT, CDR2 YYEEEE. CDR3 nucleotides: TGTGCCAGCAGCGCCCCTATCGGTGAGCAGTTCTTC. Its translation: CASSAPIGEQFF.

V is TRBV5-6 and J is TRBJ2-2; D not resolved. From germline, CDR1 is SGHDT and CDR2 YYEEEE. The CDR3 covers 14 residues. V lost 4 bases to trimming and J lost 6 bases, with 13 bases between them. The CDR3 bases are TGTGCCAGCAGCCGGGTCATGAATGCCGGGGAGCTGTTTTTT. This sequence encodes CASSRVMNAGELFF.

This chain connects TRBV19 to TRBJ2-3, with 10 bases fitting TRBD1. V was pared by 1 base and J by 4 bases, with 2 bases of the junction left unmatched. CDR3 length: 15 amino acids. Germline assignment: CDR1 LNHDA and CDR2 SQIVND (reference sequence). CDR3 in amino acids: CASSIGQGAADTQYF. The CDR3 DNA sequence: TGTGCCAGTAGTATAGGACAGGGGGCAGCAGATACGCAGTATTTT.